This TCR beta chain was sequenced in a study of blood T cell repertoires in COVID-19. Across the whole study: The analysed material was cDNA or gDNA that came from T cells, B-cell-depleted T cells, or PBMCs.

Clinical history as reported by participants underpinned cohort assignment. The germline CDR1 and CDR2 sequences are ENHRY and SYGVKD. This CDR3 is 14 amino acids long. Losses at the gene ends were 6 bases for V and 2 bases for J; bases not matched to a gene: 4. Clones were read by immunoSEQ multiplex PCR, and TCRdb kept only the in-frame ones, dropping some. The profile shows about 210,000 clones, over 75% of them singletons. Sequencing was performed on PBMCs or T cells enriched from blood (not recorded which). The origin of this receptor is a man aged 40-49 years who had recovered from COVID-19. The chain employs TRBV10-3 and TRBJ1-3; 7 bases fit TRBD1. CDR3 nucleotides: TGTGCCATCAGACCTACAGGGGCTGGAAACACCATATATTTT. Protein: CAIRPTGAGNTIYF.